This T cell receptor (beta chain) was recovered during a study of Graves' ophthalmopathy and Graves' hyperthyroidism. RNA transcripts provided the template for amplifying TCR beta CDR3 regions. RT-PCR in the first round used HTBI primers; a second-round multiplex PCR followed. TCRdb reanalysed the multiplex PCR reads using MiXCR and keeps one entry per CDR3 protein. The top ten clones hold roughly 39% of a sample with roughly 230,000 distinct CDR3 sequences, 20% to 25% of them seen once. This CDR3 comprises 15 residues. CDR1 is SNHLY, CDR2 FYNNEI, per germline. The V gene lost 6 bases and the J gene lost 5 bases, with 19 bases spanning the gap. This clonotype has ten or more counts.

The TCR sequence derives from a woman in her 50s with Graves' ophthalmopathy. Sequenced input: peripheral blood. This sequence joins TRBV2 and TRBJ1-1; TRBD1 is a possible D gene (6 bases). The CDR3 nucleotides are TGTGCCAGCAGGGAACGGGGCAGGGGAGGGACTGAAGCTTTCTTT. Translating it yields CASRERGRGGTEAFF.